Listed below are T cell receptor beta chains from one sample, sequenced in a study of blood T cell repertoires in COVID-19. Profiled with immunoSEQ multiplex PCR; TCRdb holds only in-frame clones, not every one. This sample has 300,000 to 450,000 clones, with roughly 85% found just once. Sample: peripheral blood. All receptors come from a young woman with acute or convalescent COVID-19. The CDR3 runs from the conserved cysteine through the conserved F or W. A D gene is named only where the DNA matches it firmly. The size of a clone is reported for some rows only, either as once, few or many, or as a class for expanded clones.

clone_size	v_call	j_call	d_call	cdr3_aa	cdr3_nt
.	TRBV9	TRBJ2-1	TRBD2	CASSATRTSALEDASSYNEQFF	TGTGCCAGCAGCGCTACCCGGACTAGCGCCTTAGAAGACGCCAGCTCCTACAATGAGCAGTTCTTC
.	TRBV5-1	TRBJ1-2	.	CASSTDPNYGYTF	TGCGCCAGCAGTACAGACCCTAACTATGGCTACACCTTC
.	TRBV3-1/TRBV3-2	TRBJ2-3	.	CASSQDARTDTQYF	TGTGCCAGCAGCCAAGACGCGAGGACAGATACGCAGTATTTT
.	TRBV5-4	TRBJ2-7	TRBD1	CASSVAWDRESEQYF	TGTGCCAGCAGCGTGGCATGGGACAGGGAGTCCGAGCAGTACTTC
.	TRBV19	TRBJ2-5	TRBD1	CASSGQGGETQYF	TGTGCCAGTTCCGGACAGGGAGGAGAGACCCAGTACTTC
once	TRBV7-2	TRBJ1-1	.	CASSLPNSNTEAFF	TGTGCCAGCAGCTTGCCGAACAGTAACACTGAAGCTTTCTTT
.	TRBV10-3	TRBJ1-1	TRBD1	CAISESRQGNTEAFF	TGTGCCATCAGTGAGAGTCGACAGGGAAACACTGAAGCTTTCTTT
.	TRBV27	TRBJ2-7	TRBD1	CASSLGQGFSYEQYF	TGTGCCAGCAGTTTAGGACAGGGGTTCTCCTACGAGCAGTACTTC
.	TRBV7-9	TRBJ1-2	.	CASSFSSGANYGYTF	TGTGCCAGCAGCTTCTCGTCAGGGGCTAACTATGGCTACACCTTC
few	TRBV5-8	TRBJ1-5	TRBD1	CASSFDWTGSESNQPQHF	TGTGCCAGCAGCTTTGATTGGACAGGGAGTGAGAGCAATCAGCCCCAGCATTTT
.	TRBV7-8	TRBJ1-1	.	CASTISPDTEAFF	TGTGCCAGCACCATTAGCCCCGACACTGAAGCTTTCTTT
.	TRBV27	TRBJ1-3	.	CASSSQDSGNTIYF	TGTGCCAGCAGTTCGCAGGACTCTGGAAACACCATATATTTT
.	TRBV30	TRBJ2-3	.	CAWSGGLQDTQYF	TGTGCCTGGAGCGGGGGATTGCAAGATACGCAGTATTTT
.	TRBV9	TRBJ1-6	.	CASSPLNSPLHF	TGTGCCAGCAGCCCCCTAAATTCACCCCTCCACTTT
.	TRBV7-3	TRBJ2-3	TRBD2	CASSAGTSGVTDTQYF	TGTGCCAGCAGCGCCGGGACTAGCGGGGTCACAGATACGCAGTATTTT
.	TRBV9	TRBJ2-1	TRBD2	CASSSSSGGNNEQFF	TGTGCCAGCAGCTCCTCTAGCGGGGGGAACAATGAGCAGTTCTTC
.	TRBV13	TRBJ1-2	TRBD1	CASSLSGQVGGVYGYTF	TGTGCCAGCAGCTTATCCGGACAGGTCGGTGGTGTCTATGGCTACACCTTC
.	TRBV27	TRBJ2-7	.	CASSSSRRLYEQYF	TGTGCCAGCAGTTCCTCCCGGAGGCTCTACGAGCAGTACTTC
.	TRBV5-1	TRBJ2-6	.	CASSRQASGANVLTF	TGCGCCAGCAGTAGACAGGCCTCTGGGGCCAACGTCCTGACTTTC
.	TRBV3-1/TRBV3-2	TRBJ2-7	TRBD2	CASREGSGGYEQYF	TGTGCCAGTCGAGAAGGTAGCGGGGGTTACGAGCAGTACTTC
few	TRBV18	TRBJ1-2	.	CASSPRREGWGYTF	TGTGCCAGCTCACCACGACGTGAGGGATGGGGCTACACCTTC
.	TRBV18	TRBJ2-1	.	CASADRDNYNEQFF	TGTGCCAGCGCCGACCGGGACAACTACAATGAGCAGTTCTTC
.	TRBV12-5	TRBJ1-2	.	CASGLPRPDSYGYTF	TGTGCTAGTGGTTTGCCCCGACCGGACAGCTATGGCTACACCTTC
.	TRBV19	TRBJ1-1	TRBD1	CASTLDRGGGTEAFF	TGTGCCAGTACCCTAGACAGGGGCGGGGGAACTGAAGCTTTCTTT
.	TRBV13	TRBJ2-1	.	CASSLHYNEQFF	TGTGCCAGCAGCTTACATTACAATGAGCAGTTCTTC
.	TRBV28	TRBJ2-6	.	CASSSGGVGDSQLGANVLTF	TGTGCCAGCAGTTCAGGAGGGGTTGGGGACTCCCAATTGGGGGCCAACGTCCTGACTTTC
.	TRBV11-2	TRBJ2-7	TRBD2	CASSFRLLLAGGLSYEQYF	TGTGCCAGCAGCTTCAGGTTGCTTCTAGCGGGGGGTCTCTCCTACGAGCAGTACTTC
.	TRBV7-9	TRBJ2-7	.	CASSFATLSGTYEQYF	TGTGCCAGCAGCTTTGCCACACTCTCAGGGACCTACGAGCAGTACTTC
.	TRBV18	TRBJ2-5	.	CASSPGNRETQYF	TGTGCCAGCTCACCCGGTAACCGAGAGACCCAGTACTTC
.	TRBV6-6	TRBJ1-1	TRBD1	CASSYETGAEAFF	TGTGCCAGCAGTTACGAGACAGGGGCTGAAGCTTTCTTT